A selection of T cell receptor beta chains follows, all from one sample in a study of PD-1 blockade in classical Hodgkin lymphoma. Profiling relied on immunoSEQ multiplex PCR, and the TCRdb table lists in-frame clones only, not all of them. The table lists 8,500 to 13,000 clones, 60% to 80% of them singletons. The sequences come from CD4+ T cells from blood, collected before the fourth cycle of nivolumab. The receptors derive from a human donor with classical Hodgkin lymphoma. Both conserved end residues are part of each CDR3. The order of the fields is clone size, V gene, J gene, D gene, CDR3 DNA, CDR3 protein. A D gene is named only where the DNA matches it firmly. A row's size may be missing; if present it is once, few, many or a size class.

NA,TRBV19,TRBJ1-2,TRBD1,TGTGCCAGTAGTCCGGGACAGGGGTATGGCTACACCTTC,CASSPGQGYGYTF
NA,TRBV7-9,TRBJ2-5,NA,TGTGCCAGCAGCCAAAGATTAGCGAGTCTCCAAGAGACCCAGTACTTC,CASSQRLASLQETQYF
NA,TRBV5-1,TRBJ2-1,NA,TGCGCCAGCAGGGTCACGGAATACAATGAGCAGTTCTTC,CASRVTEYNEQFF
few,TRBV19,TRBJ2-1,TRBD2,TGTGCCAGTAGTATCCGGACTAGCGGGAGGGCCCTCTACAATGAGCAGTTCTTC,CASSIRTSGRALYNEQFF
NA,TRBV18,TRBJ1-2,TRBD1,TGTGCCAGCTCACCCAATAGACAGGGCGATGGCTACACCTTC,CASSPNRQGDGYTF
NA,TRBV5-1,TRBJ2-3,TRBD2,TGCGCCAGCAGCTTGGGTCTCGGCGGGAGAATAAGGACAGATACGCAGTATTTT,CASSLGLGGRIRTDTQYF
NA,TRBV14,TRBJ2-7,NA,TGTGCCAGCAGCCAAACTACCGTGACTTCCTCCTACGAGCAGTACTTC,CASSQTTVTSSYEQYF
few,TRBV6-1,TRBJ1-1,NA,TGTGCCAGCAGTGAATTGCCACGGGGGGCCACTGAAGCTTTCTTT,CASSELPRGATEAFF
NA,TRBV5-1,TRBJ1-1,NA,TGCGCCAGCAGCTTGTCGGTGGGAGGCACTGAAGCTTTCTTT,CASSLSVGGTEAFF
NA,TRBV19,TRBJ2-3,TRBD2,TGTGCCAGTAGCCTTCAGGGCGGGAGCGCAGATACGCAGTATTTT,CASSLQGGSADTQYF
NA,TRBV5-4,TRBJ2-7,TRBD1,TGTGCCAGCAGCTGGGAACCGGGACAGGGATTTTGGGAGCAGTACTTC,CASSWEPGQGFWEQYF